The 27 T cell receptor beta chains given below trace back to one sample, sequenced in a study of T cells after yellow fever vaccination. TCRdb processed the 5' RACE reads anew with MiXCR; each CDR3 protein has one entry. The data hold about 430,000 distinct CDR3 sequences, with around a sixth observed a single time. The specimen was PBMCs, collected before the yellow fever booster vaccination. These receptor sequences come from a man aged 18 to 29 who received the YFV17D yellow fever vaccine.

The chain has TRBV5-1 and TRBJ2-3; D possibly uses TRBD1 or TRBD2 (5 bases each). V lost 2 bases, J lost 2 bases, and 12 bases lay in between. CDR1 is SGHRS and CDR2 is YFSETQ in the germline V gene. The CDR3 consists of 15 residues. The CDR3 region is CASSFRDLDTDTQYF. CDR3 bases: TGCGCCAGCAGCTTCCGGGACCTAGACACAGATACGCAGTATTTT. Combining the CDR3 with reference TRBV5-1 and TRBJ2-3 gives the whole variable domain KAGVTQTPRYLIKTRGQQVTLSCSPISGHRSVSWYQQTPGQGLQFLFEYFSETQRNKGNFPGRFSGRQFSNSRSEMNVSTLELGDSALYLCASSFRDLDTDTQYFGPGTRLTVL.

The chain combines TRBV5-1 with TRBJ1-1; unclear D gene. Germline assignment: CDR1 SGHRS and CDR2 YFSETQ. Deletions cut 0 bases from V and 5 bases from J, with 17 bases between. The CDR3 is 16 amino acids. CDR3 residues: CASSLDFPGVGTEAFF. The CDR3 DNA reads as TGCGCCAGCAGCTTGGATTTCCCTGGGGTAGGGACTGAAGCTTTCTTT.

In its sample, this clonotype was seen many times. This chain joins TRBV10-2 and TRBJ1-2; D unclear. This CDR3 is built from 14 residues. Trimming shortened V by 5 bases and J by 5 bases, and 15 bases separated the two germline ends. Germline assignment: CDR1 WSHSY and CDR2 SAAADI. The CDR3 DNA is TGCGCCAGCAGTCCCGTGGGTCTCACGTATGGCTACACCTTC. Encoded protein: CASSPVGLTYGYTF.

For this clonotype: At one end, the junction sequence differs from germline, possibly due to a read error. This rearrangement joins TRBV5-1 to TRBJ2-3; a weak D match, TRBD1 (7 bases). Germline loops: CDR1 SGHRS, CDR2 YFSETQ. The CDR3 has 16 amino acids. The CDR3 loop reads CASSRQGGVHTYTQYF. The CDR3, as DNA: TGCGCCAGCAGTCGACAGGGAGGAGTTCACACATATACGCAGTATTTT. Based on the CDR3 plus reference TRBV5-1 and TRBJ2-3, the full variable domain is KAGVTQTPRYLIKTRGQQVTLSCSPISGHRSVSWYQQTPGQGLQFLFEYFSETQRNKGNFPGRFSGRQFSNSRSEMNVSTLELGDSALYLCASSRQGGVHTYTQYFGPGTRLTVL.

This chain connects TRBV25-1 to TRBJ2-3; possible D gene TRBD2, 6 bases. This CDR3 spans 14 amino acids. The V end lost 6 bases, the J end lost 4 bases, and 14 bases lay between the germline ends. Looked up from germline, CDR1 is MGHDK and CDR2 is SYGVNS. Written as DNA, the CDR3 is TGTGCCAGCAGCCTGGGCTGGGGGGCAGATACGCAGTATTTT. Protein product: CASSLGWGADTQYF.

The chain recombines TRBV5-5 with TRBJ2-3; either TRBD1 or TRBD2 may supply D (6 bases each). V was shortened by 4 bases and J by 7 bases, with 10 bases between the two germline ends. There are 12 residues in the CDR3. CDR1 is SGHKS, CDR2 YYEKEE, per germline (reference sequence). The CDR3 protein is CASSRGGNTQYF. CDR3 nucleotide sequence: TGTGCCAGCAGCCGAGGGGGGAATACGCAGTATTTT. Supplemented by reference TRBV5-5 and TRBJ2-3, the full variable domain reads DAGVTQSPTHLIKTRGQQVTLRCSPISGHKSVSWYQQVLGQGPQFIFQYYEKEERGRGNFPDRFSARQFPNYSSELNVNALLLGDSALYLCASSRGGNTQYFGPGTRLTVL.

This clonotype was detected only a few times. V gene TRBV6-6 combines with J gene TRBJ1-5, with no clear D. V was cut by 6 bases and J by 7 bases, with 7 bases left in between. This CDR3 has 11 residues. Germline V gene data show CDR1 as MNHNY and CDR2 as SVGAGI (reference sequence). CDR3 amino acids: CASSPDQPQHF. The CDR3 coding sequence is TGTGCCAGCAGCCCAGACCAGCCCCAGCATTTT.

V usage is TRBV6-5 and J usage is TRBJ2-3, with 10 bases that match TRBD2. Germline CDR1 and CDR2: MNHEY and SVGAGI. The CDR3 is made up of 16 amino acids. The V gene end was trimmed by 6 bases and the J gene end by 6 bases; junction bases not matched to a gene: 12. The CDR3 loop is CASRSTLAGLHDTQYF. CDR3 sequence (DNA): TGTGCCAGCAGGTCAACACTAGCGGGGCTCCATGATACGCAGTATTTT.

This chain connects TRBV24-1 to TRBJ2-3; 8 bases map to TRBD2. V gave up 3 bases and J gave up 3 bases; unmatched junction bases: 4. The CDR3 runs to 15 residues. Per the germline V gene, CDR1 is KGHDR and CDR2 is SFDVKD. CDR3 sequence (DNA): TGTGCCACCAGTGATGTTAGCGGGGAGACAGATACGCAGTATTTT. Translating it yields CATSDVSGETDTQYF.

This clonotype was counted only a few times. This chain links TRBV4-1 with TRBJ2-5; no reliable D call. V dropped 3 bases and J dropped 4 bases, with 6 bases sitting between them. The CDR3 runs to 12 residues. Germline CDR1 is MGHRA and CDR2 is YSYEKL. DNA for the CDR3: TGCGCCAGCAGCCAGGGTCCAGAGACCCAGTACTTC. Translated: CASSQGPETQYF.

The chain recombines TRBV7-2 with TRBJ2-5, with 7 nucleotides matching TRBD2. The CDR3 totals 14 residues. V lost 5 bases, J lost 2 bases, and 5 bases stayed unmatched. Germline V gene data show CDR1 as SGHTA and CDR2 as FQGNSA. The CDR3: CASSISGDQETQYF. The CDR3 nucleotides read TGTGCCAGCAGCATCAGCGGGGATCAAGAGACCCAGTACTTC.

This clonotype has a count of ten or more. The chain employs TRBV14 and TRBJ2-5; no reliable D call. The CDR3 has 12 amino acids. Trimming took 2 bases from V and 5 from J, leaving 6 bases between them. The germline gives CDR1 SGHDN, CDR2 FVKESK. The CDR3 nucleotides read TGTGCCAGCAGCCAAAATAGGGAGACCCAGTACTTC. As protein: CASSQNRETQYF.

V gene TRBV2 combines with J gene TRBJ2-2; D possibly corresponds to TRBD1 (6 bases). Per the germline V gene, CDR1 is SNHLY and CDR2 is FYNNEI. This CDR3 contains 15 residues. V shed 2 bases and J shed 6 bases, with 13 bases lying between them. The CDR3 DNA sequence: TGTGCCAGCAGTGAACAGGGCCAGGGGTCCGGGGAGCTGTTTTTT. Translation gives CASSEQGQGSGELFF. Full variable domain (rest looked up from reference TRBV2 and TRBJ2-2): EPEVTQTPSHQVTQMGQEVILRCVPISNHLYFYWYRQILGQKVEFLVSFYNNEISEKSEIFDDQFSVERPDGSNFTLKIRSTKLEDSAMYFCASSEQGQGSGELFFGEGSRLTVL.

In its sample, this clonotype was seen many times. The CDR3 nucleotides read TGTGCCAGCAGTTACTCGAGGACAGCGGCCTACGAGCAGTACTTC. This gives the protein CASSYSRTAAYEQYF. The J gene is TRBJ2-7, the V gene TRBV6-6; D is possibly TRBD1 (6 bases). The CDR3 runs 15 residues. V shed 0 bases and J shed 2 bases, with 11 bases lying between them. CDR1 is MNHNY and CDR2 is SVGAGI in the germline V gene (reference sequence).

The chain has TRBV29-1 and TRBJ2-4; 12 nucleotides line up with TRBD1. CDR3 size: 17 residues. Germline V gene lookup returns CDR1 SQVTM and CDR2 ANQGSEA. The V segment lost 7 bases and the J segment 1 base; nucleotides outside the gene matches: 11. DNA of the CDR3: TGCAGCGCGTCCGGGACAGGGGGCGGGTGGGCCAAAAACATTCAGTACTTC. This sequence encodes CSASGTGGGWAKNIQYF. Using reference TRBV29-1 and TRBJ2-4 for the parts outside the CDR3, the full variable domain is SAVISQKPSRDICQRGTSLTIQCQVDSQVTMMFWYRQQPGQSLTLIATANQGSEATYESGFVIDKFPISRPNLTFSTLTVSNMSPEDSSIYLCSASGTGGGWAKNIQYFGAGTRLSVL.

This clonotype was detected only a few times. This CDR3 is CSARSVHEQYV. The CDR3 bases are TGCAGTGCTAGATCGGTCCACGAGCAGTACGTC. This sequence joins TRBV20-1 and TRBJ2-7; no clear D. CDR1 and CDR2 (germline): DFQATT, SNEGSKA (reference sequence). Trimming took off 2 bases at V and 5 bases at J, with 7 bases between the two ends. The CDR3 contains 11 residues.

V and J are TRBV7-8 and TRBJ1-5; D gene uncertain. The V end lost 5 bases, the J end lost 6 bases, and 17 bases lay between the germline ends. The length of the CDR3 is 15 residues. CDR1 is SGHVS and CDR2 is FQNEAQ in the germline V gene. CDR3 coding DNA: TGTGCCAGCAGCCCCGACCGACACCCTTCTCAGCCCCAGCATTTT. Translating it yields CASSPDRHPSQPQHF.

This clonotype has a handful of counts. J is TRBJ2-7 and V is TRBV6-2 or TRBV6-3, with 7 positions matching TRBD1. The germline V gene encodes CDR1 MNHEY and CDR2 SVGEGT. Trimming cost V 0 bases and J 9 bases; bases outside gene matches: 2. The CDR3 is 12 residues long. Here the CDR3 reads CASSYSTGRQYF. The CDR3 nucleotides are TGTGCCAGCAGTTACTCGACAGGGAGGCAGTACTTC.

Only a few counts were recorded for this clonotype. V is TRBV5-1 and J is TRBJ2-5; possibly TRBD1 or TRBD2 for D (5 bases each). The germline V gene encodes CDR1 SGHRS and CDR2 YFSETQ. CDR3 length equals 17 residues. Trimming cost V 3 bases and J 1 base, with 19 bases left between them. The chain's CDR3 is CASSSLPPGRSQETQYF. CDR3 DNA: TGCGCCAGCAGCTCCCTCCCTCCGGGACGCAGCCAAGAGACCCAGTACTTC.

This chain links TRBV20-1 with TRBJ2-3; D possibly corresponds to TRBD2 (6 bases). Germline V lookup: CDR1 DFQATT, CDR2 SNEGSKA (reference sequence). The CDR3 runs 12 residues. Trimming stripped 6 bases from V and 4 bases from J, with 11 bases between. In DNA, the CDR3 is TGCAGTGCCCCCAGGAGGGCAGATACGCAGTATTTT. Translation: CSAPRRADTQYF.

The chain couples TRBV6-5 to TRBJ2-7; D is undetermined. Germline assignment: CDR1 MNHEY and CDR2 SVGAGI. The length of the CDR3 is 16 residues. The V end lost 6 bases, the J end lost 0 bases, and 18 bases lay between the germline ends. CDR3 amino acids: CASSALPPSASYEQYF. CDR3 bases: TGTGCCAGCAGCGCTCTCCCTCCGAGCGCCTCCTACGAGCAGTACTTC.

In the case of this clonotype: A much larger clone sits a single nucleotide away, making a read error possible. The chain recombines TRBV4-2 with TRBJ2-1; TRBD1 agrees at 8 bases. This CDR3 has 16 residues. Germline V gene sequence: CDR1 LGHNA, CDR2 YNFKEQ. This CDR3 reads CASSPRSGGNGYERFF. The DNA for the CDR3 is TGTGCCAGCAGCCCCCGGTCAGGGGGCAATGGGTATGAGCGGTTCTTC.

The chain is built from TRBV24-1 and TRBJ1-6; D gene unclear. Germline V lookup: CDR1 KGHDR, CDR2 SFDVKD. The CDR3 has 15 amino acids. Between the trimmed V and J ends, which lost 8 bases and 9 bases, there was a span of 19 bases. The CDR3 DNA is TGTGCCACCAACACACCGGGAACAGATGTTTCACCCCTCCACTTT. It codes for CATNTPGTDVSPLHF.

The DNA of the CDR3 is TGCGCCAGCAGCCAAGGCAGAGGGGTTGGAGATACGCAGTATTTT. This codes for CASSQGRGVGDTQYF. The chain recombines TRBV4-1 with TRBJ2-3; D may match TRBD1 or TRBD2 (5 bases each). Germline values: CDR1 MGHRA, CDR2 YSYEKL. Deletions cut 1 base from V and 5 bases from J, with 13 bases between. CDR3 length: 15 residues.

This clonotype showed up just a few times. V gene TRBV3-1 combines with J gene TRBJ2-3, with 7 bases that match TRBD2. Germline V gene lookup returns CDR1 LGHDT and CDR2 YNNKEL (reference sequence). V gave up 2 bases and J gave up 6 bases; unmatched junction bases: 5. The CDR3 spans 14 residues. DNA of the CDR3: TGTGCCAGCAGCCAACACCGACTAGCCGATACGCAGTATTTT. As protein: CASSQHRLADTQYF.

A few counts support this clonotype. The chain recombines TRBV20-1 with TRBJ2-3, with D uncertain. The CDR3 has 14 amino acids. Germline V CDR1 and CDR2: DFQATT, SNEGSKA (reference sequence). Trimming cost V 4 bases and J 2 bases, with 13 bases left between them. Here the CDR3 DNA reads TGCAGTGCTACCCCGGTGGGCCACACAGATACGCAGTATTTT. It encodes CSATPVGHTDTQYF.

The DNA for the CDR3 is TGTGCCAGCAGTTACGCGCAGATGGGGACTGAAGCTTTCTTT. It codes for CASSYAQMGTEAFF. This chain uses TRBV6-6 with TRBJ1-1; D is unresolved. Trimming removed 2 bases from V and 5 bases from J, with 12 bases in between. The CDR3 is 14 amino acids. From germline, CDR1 is MNHNY and CDR2 SVGAGI (reference sequence).